A selection of T cell receptor beta chains follows, all from one sample in a study of vaccination effects on CD4 cells after COVID-19. Only in-frame clones appear in the TCRdb table, and some are missing; sequencing was by immunoSEQ multiplex PCR. The table records fewer than 70,000 clones, around 80% of them present only once. Their antigens are not known. This material consisted of CD4+ T cells from PBMCs cultured with SARS-CoV-2 spike peptides, taken before COVID-19 vaccination. These receptors all come from a human donor who received a COVID-19 vaccine. The CDR3 runs from the conserved cysteine through the conserved F or W.

J: TRBJ1-4
V: TRBV29-1
length: 14
CDR3: CSVGTGLANEKLFF

J: TRBJ2-4
V: TRBV6-2/TRBV6-3
length: 15
CDR3: CASSYGAGGHLIQYF

J: TRBJ2-1
V: TRBV4-1
length: 18
CDR3: CASSPGTSGGLPYNEQFF

J: TRBJ1-5
V: TRBV7-2
length: 17
CDR3: CASSPGGQGGFNQPQHF

J: TRBJ1-1
V: TRBV6-1
length: 14
CDR3: CASSEPGLNTEAFF

J: TRBJ2-3
V: TRBV7-2
length: 15
CDR3: CASSYQRGVHHTQYF

J: TRBJ2-3
V: TRBV4-1
length: 16
CDR3: CASSLRDRGSTDTQYF

J: TRBJ1-1
V: TRBV11-2
length: 13
CDR3: CASSLAGHTEAFF

J: TRBJ2-2
V: TRBV6-1
length: 18
CDR3: CASSEVGGTGGIFGELFF

J: TRBJ1-6
V: TRBV19
length: 16
CDR3: CASSTQGQLLNSPLHF

J: TRBJ2-3
V: TRBV2
length: 13
CDR3: CASSRGGEGTQYF

J: TRBJ1-2
V: TRBV6-5
length: 13
CDR3: CASTEGRNYGYTF

J: TRBJ1-5
V: TRBV4-1
length: 14
CDR3: CASSQGAGNQPQHF

J: TRBJ2-3
V: TRBV19
length: 15
CDR3: CASRDSERGTDTQYF

J: TRBJ2-6
V: TRBV7-2
length: 18
CDR3: CASSPRDRVGTGANVLTF

J: TRBJ1-1
V: TRBV9
length: 15
CDR3: CASSPRGGANTEAFF

J: TRBJ2-5
V: TRBV6-2/TRBV6-3
length: 13
CDR3: CASSLAAFGAQYF

J: TRBJ1-2
V: TRBV6-5
length: 15
CDR3: CASQPTTTQGNGYTF

J: TRBJ1-2
V: TRBV28
length: 14
CDR3: CASSLTGRRGGYTF

J: TRBJ1-1
V: TRBV7-8
length: 14
CDR3: CASSLESGYFEAFF

J: TRBJ2-2
V: TRBV15
length: 22
CDR3: CATSRDGRGTSGAPGDTGELFF

J: TRBJ2-3
V: TRBV6-5
length: 11
CDR3: CASRMLETQYF

J: TRBJ2-2
V: TRBV5-4
length: 16
CDR3: CASSPTAGTTTGELFF

J: TRBJ1-4
V: TRBV7-2
length: 16
CDR3: CASTAQGGAINEKLFF

J: TRBJ1-2
V: TRBV6-5
length: 14
CDR3: CASSYSRQGSGYTF

J: TRBJ1-2
V: TRBV29-1
length: 13
CDR3: CSGLGQGNYGYTF

J: TRBJ2-2
V: TRBV6-5
length: 16
CDR3: CASSYASGTNTGELFF

J: TRBJ1-2
V: TRBV20-1
length: 9
CDR3: CSAETGYTF

J: TRBJ2-5
V: TRBV3-1/TRBV3-2
length: 12
CDR3: CASSQAKETQYF

J: TRBJ2-2
V: TRBV5-5
length: 19
CDR3: CASSPQGQGSLANTGELFF

J: TRBJ1-6
V: TRBV7-9
length: 14
CDR3: CASSLVSANSPLHF

J: TRBJ2-1
V: TRBV6-2/TRBV6-3
length: 13
CDR3: CASSMLAGNEQFF

J: TRBJ2-3
V: TRBV24-1
length: 17
CDR3: CATSPPYRGHSTDTQYF

J: TRBJ1-6
V: TRBV9
length: 17
CDR3: CASSVASVSSYNSPLHF